This is a list of T cell receptor beta chains from one sample in a study of T cell changes during pregnancy in multiple sclerosis. Produced via immunoSEQ multiplex PCR; TCRdb's table is partial and in-frame only. The sample lists about 120,000 clones; over 85% were seen once. The sequenced sample was peripheral blood, obtained before pregnancy. The receptors derive from a female donor with multiple sclerosis, enrolled in a pregnancy study. Each CDR3 is given with its conserved first and last residue. A D gene is named only where the DNA matches it firmly. The size field is filled for only some rows; it gives once, few, many or a size class.

J,size,D,V,CDR3,DNA
TRBJ2-1,NA,TRBD1,TRBV27,CASSSIQGWNEQFF,TGTGCCAGCAGTTCGATACAGGGGTGGAATGAGCAGTTCTTC
TRBJ1-4,NA,TRBD1,TRBV6-5,CASSRTGGGEKLFF,TGTGCCAGCAGTAGGACAGGCGGCGGTGAAAAACTGTTTTTT
TRBJ2-2,NA,TRBD1,TRBV5-6,CASSWDRAGELFF,TGTGCCAGCAGCTGGGACAGGGCCGGGGAGCTGTTTTTT
TRBJ2-1,NA,NA,TRBV5-1,CASSSTVNEQFF,TGCGCCAGCAGCTCGACAGTAAATGAGCAGTTCTTC
TRBJ2-4,NA,TRBD2,TRBV4-1,CASSQELAGGKNIQYF,TGCGCCAGCAGCCAAGAGTTAGCGGGTGGCAAAAACATTCAGTACTTC
TRBJ1-1,NA,TRBD1,TRBV10-3,CAIKVTGEDTEAFF,TGTGCCATCAAGGTCACAGGGGAGGACACTGAAGCTTTCTTT
TRBJ2-7,NA,NA,TRBV2,CATELSYEQYF,TGTGCCACCGAGCTCTCCTACGAGCAGTACTTC
TRBJ1-1,NA,NA,TRBV5-1,CASSLETIGNTEAFF,TGCGCCAGCAGCTTGGAGACAATCGGGAACACTGAAGCTTTCTTT
TRBJ1-2,NA,TRBD1,TRBV19,CASSIDSGGLPYGYTF,TGTGCCAGTAGTATAGACTCAGGGGGCCTCCCCTATGGCTACACCTTC
TRBJ2-5,NA,NA,TRBV28,CASSLSGEETQYF,TGTGCCAGCAGTTTATCGGGGGAAGAGACCCAGTACTTC
TRBJ2-5,NA,TRBD1,TRBV13,CASSLGRGIETQYF,TGTGCCAGCAGCTTGGGCAGGGGGATAGAGACCCAGTACTTC
TRBJ2-1,NA,NA,TRBV6-4,CASRQTPSYNEQFF,TGTGCCAGCAGACAAACCCCCTCCTACAATGAGCAGTTCTTC
TRBJ2-7,NA,TRBD2,TRBV19,CASSMASGKHYEQYF,TGTGCCAGTAGTATGGCTAGCGGGAAACACTACGAGCAGTACTTC
TRBJ1-1,NA,NA,TRBV30,CAWNSGVMNTEAFF,TGTGCCTGGAACAGCGGAGTTATGAACACTGAAGCTTTCTTT
TRBJ2-3,once,NA,TRBV5-1,CASSFSPTGGTDTQYF,TGCGCCAGCAGCTTCTCCCCCACGGGGGGCACAGATACGCAGTATTTT
TRBJ2-1,NA,NA,TRBV6-1,CASGRGEQFF,TGTGCCAGCGGCCGAGGTGAGCAGTTCTTC
TRBJ2-5,NA,TRBD2,TRBV27,CASSRTSAQTQYF,TGTGCCAGCTCCCGGACTAGTGCTCAGACCCAGTACTTC
TRBJ1-2,NA,NA,TRBV29-1,CSGGGAPETNGYTF,TGCAGCGGAGGGGGGGCCCCAGAAACTAACGGCTACACCTTC
TRBJ2-7,once,NA,TRBV11-2,CASMTDSYEQYF,TGTGCCAGTATGACAGACTCCTACGAGCAGTACTTC
TRBJ2-2,NA,TRBD2,TRBV18,CASSPVLAGSKTGELFF,TGTGCCAGCTCACCAGTCCTAGCGGGGTCGAAAACCGGGGAGCTGTTTTTT
TRBJ2-3,NA,TRBD2,TRBV6-6,CASRLAGGDTQYF,TGTGCCAGCAGGTTAGCGGGAGGGGATACGCAGTATTTT
TRBJ2-5,NA,NA,TRBV6-1,CASIGWETQYF,TGTGCCAGCATCGGGTGGGAGACCCAGTACTTC
TRBJ2-7,NA,NA,TRBV1,CTSSLVGRGSYEQYF,NA
TRBJ2-7,once,NA,TRBV30,CAWSDKNPSYEQYF,TGTGCCTGGAGTGATAAAAATCCCTCCTACGAGCAGTACTTC
TRBJ1-2,NA,TRBD1,TRBV7-2,CASSPSTGSNYGYTF,TGTGCCAGCAGCCCATCGACAGGGTCAAACTATGGCTACACCTTC
TRBJ1-1,NA,NA,TRBV6-1,CASSLLGEAFF,TGTGCCAGCAGTCTCCTCGGTGAAGCTTTCTTT
TRBJ1-2,NA,TRBD1,TRBV28,CASTTGGYGYTF,TGTGCCAGCACCACAGGGGGCTATGGCTACACCTTC
TRBJ2-3,NA,TRBD2,TRBV11-2,CASSSGLVTDTQYF,TGTGCCAGCAGCTCGGGACTAGTCACAGATACGCAGTATTTT
TRBJ1-1,NA,TRBD1,TRBV9,CASSVEGAGTEAFF,TGTGCCAGCAGCGTAGAGGGGGCCGGCACTGAAGCTTTCTTT
TRBJ1-5,NA,TRBD1,TRBV7-9,CASSQDKPGTGVQPQHF,TGTGCCAGCAGCCAAGACAAGCCCGGGACAGGGGTTCAGCCCCAGCATTTT
TRBJ2-7,once,TRBD1,TRBV7-2,CASSPDIRDREDEQYF,TGTGCCAGCAGCCCCGACATAAGGGACAGGGAGGACGAGCAGTACTTC
TRBJ2-1,NA,TRBD1,TRBV5-1,CASSRDRGMGNEQFF,TGCGCCAGCAGCAGGGACAGGGGGATGGGCAATGAGCAGTTCTTC
TRBJ1-2,NA,TRBD1,TRBV9,CASSGSRGSGYGYTF,TGTGCCAGCAGCGGTTCCAGGGGGTCGGGCTATGGCTACACCTTC
TRBJ2-5,NA,NA,TRBV7-6,CASSLAARSQETQYF,TGTGCCAGCAGCTTAGCGGCCAGATCCCAAGAGACCCAGTACTTC
TRBJ1-3,NA,TRBD1,TRBV9,CASSVYDRASSGNTIYF,TGTGCCAGCAGCGTATATGACAGGGCGAGCTCTGGAAACACCATATATTTT
TRBJ1-1,NA,NA,TRBV5-5,CASSSMYMNTEAFF,TGTGCCAGCAGCTCGATGTACATGAACACTGAAGCTTTCTTT
TRBJ2-1,NA,NA,TRBV6-1,CASSETAYNEQFF,TGTGCCAGCAGTGAAACAGCTTACAATGAGCAGTTCTTC
TRBJ2-6,NA,NA,TRBV7-6,CASSPVMGGSSGANVLTF,TGTGCCAGCAGCCCAGTCATGGGAGGAAGCTCTGGGGCCAACGTCCTGACTTTC
TRBJ1-1,NA,TRBD1,TRBV9,CASSALGQEAFF,TGTGCCAGCAGCGCACTGGGACAGGAAGCTTTCTTT
TRBJ2-1,NA,TRBD2,TRBV7-9,CASSSGLAGLGHEQFF,TGTGCCAGCAGCTCGGGACTAGCGGGCCTGGGACATGAGCAGTTCTTC
TRBJ2-1,NA,TRBD2,TRBV9,CASSVGGGEQFF,TGTGCCAGCAGCGTAGGGGGGGGTGAGCAGTTCTTC
TRBJ2-3,NA,NA,TRBV5-1,CASSLDSPTDTQYF,TGCGCCAGCAGCTTGGACAGCCCCACAGATACGCAGTATTTT
TRBJ2-5,once,NA,TRBV5-1,CASSPATGRQETQYF,TGCGCCAGCAGCCCCGCGACAGGGAGGCAAGAGACCCAGTACTTC
TRBJ2-7,NA,TRBD2,TRBV10-3,CAISEWGLADYEQYF,TGTGCCATCAGTGAGTGGGGACTAGCGGACTACGAGCAGTACTTC
TRBJ2-7,NA,TRBD2,TRBV11-2,CASSLPSGVYEQYF,TGTGCCAGCAGCTTACCTAGCGGAGTCTACGAGCAGTACTTC
TRBJ1-5,NA,TRBD1,TRBV19,CASSRSITGDNQPQHF,TGTGCCAGTAGTAGATCAATCACAGGGGACAATCAGCCCCAGCATTTT
TRBJ1-1,NA,TRBD1,TRBV25-1,CASSRQGAEAFF,TGTGCCAGCAGTCGACAGGGGGCAGAAGCTTTCTTT
TRBJ1-4,once,TRBD1,TRBV7-2,CASSLSVAGGRGDEKLFF,TGTGCCAGCAGCTTAAGCGTGGCAGGGGGACGGGGTGATGAAAAACTGTTTTTT
TRBJ1-2,NA,TRBD1,TRBV4-1,CASSQETGGYGYTF,TGCGCCAGCAGCCAAGAGACAGGGGGCTATGGCTACACCTTC
TRBJ1-1,NA,NA,TRBV19,CASSLGAYTEAFF,TGTGCCAGTAGTCTGGGGGCATACACTGAAGCTTTCTTT
TRBJ2-2,NA,TRBD1,TRBV27,CASSFGGQGFPGELFF,TGTGCCAGCAGTTTTGGGGGACAGGGATTCCCCGGGGAGCTGTTTTTT
TRBJ2-1,NA,TRBD2,TRBV7-9,CASSSIAGAYNEQFF,TGTGCCAGCAGCTCTATAGCGGGAGCCTACAATGAGCAGTTCTTC
TRBJ2-1,NA,TRBD2,TRBV7-9,CASSPRNSGASENEQFF,TGTGCCAGCAGCCCTCGTAATAGCGGGGCTTCGGAGAATGAGCAGTTCTTC
TRBJ2-7,NA,NA,TRBV30,CAWSVQGEQYF,TGTGCCTGGAGTGTACAGGGCGAGCAGTACTTC
TRBJ2-7,once,NA,TRBV28,CASSTNSGGGAEQYF,TGTGCCAGCAGTACCAACAGTGGCGGAGGGGCCGAGCAGTACTTC
TRBJ2-5,NA,TRBD2,TRBV6-1,CASTRLAGEETQYF,TGTGCCAGCACCCGCTTGGCGGGGGAAGAGACCCAGTACTTC
TRBJ2-3,NA,TRBD2,TRBV9,CASSVGLAGTDTQYF,TGTGCCAGCAGCGTCGGACTAGCGGGGACCGATACGCAGTATTTT
TRBJ2-7,NA,NA,TRBV6-5,CASSYEAAAPYEQYF,TGTGCCAGCAGTTACGAAGCGGCAGCGCCTTACGAGCAGTACTTC
TRBJ2-7,NA,NA,TRBV18,CASSPLPGLFYGEQYF,TGTGCCAGCTCACCACTCCCGGGACTTTTCTACGGCGAGCAGTACTTC
TRBJ2-7,once,TRBD2,TRBV13,CASSPRTSGVFYEQYF,TGTGCCAGCAGCCCGAGGACTAGCGGGGTGTTCTACGAGCAGTACTTC